Sequencing of this TCR beta chain was carried out in a study of blood T cell repertoires in COVID-19. Germline CDR1 reads MGHRA; CDR2 reads YSYEKL. The CDR3 sequence is 15 residues long. V dropped 1 base and J dropped 2 bases, with 11 bases sitting between them. Sequenced by immunoSEQ multiplex PCR; TCRdb stores in-frame clones only, minus some. The sample shows 25,000 to 35,000 clones, 90% to 95% of them seen only once. This TCR was sampled from a human donor with active COVID-19. The donor label of this sample is uncertain. The material sequenced was peripheral blood. J is TRBJ1-2 and V is TRBV4-1; a weak D match, TRBD1 (5 bases). The CDR3 region is CASSQADSGNYGYTF. Written as DNA, the CDR3 is TGCGCCAGCAGCCAAGCTGACAGTGGGAACTATGGCTACACCTTC.